Below, 11 T cell receptor beta chains from the same sample are listed, as sequenced in a study of identical twins. From the 5' RACE reads, TCRdb called clonotypes with MiXCR, one entry per CDR3 protein. The table has under 350,000 distinct CDR3 sequences, 7.5% to 9.5% seen once. The sample was also reused in another study, on yellow fever vaccine responses in identical twins.

The sequencing input was CD8+ T cells sorted from blood. These receptors all stem from a woman under 30 in good health.

The chain carries TRBV13 and TRBJ2-7; D call uncertain. The V and J ends lost 4 bases and 4 bases respectively, with 14 bases between them. Germline V gene sequence: CDR1 PRHDT, CDR2 FYEKMQ (reference sequence). The CDR3 contains 14 residues. The CDR3 DNA reads TGTGCCAGCAGCTCATTCAGTGTAGGTTACGAGCAGTACTTC. It codes for CASSSFSVGYEQYF.

In this sample, this clonotype turned up a few times. The chain couples TRBV7-2 to TRBJ2-7, with TRBD2 matching 7 bases. The V gene's germline CDR1 is SGHTA and CDR2 FQGNSA. V lost 5 bases and J lost 0; bases outside the gene matches: 10. There are 16 residues in the CDR3. The chain's CDR3 is CASSEVGGLSSYEQYF. The CDR3 DNA follows: TGTGCCAGCAGCGAGGTGGGAGGGCTCTCCTCCTACGAGCAGTACTTC.

This clonotype has at least ten counts. The CDR3 reads CASSSLGGQNTGELFF. The DNA for the CDR3 is TGTGCCAGCAGCTCCCTTGGGGGGCAGAACACCGGGGAGCTGTTTTTT. This chain joins TRBV7-8 and TRBJ2-2, with D perhaps given as TRBD1 or TRBD2 (6 bases each). V was clipped by 4 bases and J by 1 base, with 13 bases between them. Germline loops: CDR1 SGHVS, CDR2 FQNEAQ. The CDR3 contains 16 residues.

The rearrangement links TRBV28 to TRBJ2-2; 12 bases align to TRBD2. The CDR3 has 15 amino acids. The germline CDR1 and CDR2 sequences are MDHEN and SYDVKM. Unmatched junction bases numbered 4, after V lost 5 bases and J lost 6 bases. CDR3 loop: CASSMTSGGPGELFF. The CDR3 DNA reads as TGTGCCAGCAGTATGACTAGCGGGGGTCCCGGGGAGCTGTTTTTT.

This clonotype was found many times. The chain carries TRBV24-1 and TRBJ2-2, with 9 bases aligning to TRBD1. Trimming took 4 bases from V and 5 from J; bases not matched to a gene: 7. The germline V gene encodes CDR1 KGHDR and CDR2 SFDVKD. The CDR3 loop spans 16 amino acids. The CDR3 protein is CATSDPDRGETGELFF. DNA for the CDR3: TGTGCCACCAGTGACCCGGACAGGGGTGAGACCGGGGAGCTGTTTTTT.

This clonotype was seen a handful of times. The J gene is TRBJ2-3, the V gene TRBV6-4; 8 bases are shared with TRBD2. V lost 3 bases to trimming and J lost 2 bases; unmatched junction nucleotides: 4. CDR1 is MRHNA, CDR2 SNTAGT, per germline. There are 15 residues in the CDR3. The CDR3 region is CASSDFSGTTDTQYF. The CDR3, as DNA: TGTGCCAGCAGTGATTTTAGCGGGACCACAGATACGCAGTATTTT.

The V gene is TRBV7-2, the J gene TRBJ2-7, with a weak D call TRBD2 (7 bases). V gave up 2 bases and J gave up 5 bases, with 13 bases separating them. Germline V lookup: CDR1 SGHTA, CDR2 FQGNSA. The CDR3 runs to 14 residues. The DNA for the CDR3 is TGTGCCAGCAGCTTATGGGGGGGGCGGGACGAGCAGTACTTC. Translated, it gives CASSLWGGRDEQYF.

This clonotype has only a few counts. V and J are TRBV4-1 and TRBJ2-1; no reliable D call. Germline CDR1 is MGHRA and CDR2 is YSYEKL. The CDR3 covers 19 residues. Trimming took 0 bases from V and 5 from J, leaving 23 bases between them. This chain's CDR3 is CASSQEGMSQEISDNEQFF. The CDR3 region has the DNA TGCGCCAGCAGCCAAGAGGGGATGAGTCAGGAAATCAGCGACAATGAGCAGTTCTTC.

V is TRBV2 and J is TRBJ2-2; 9 positions match TRBD2. The V and J ends lost 6 bases and 0 bases, in that order; junction bases with no gene match: 5. Germline V gene lookup returns CDR1 SNHLY and CDR2 FYNNEI. This CDR3 is built from 16 residues. CDR3 protein: CASRGSGGPNTGELFF. CDR3 coding DNA: TGTGCCAGCAGGGGTAGCGGGGGCCCGAACACCGGGGAGCTGTTTTTT.

This clonotype was seen repeatedly, ten times or more. This chain connects TRBV15 to TRBJ2-1; TRBD2 might be the D (5 bases). The CDR3 is 13 amino acids. V was shortened by 4 bases and J by 6 bases, with 10 bases between the two germline ends. Germline CDR1 LNHNV, CDR2 YYDKDF (reference sequence). In DNA form, the CDR3 reads TGTGCCACCAGCACCGGACTCCTCAATGAGCAGTTCTTC. It specifies CATSTGLLNEQFF.

In its sample, this clonotype was seen many times. The V gene is TRBV7-9, the J gene TRBJ2-5; the match to TRBD2 covers 10 bases. Per the germline V gene, CDR1 is SEHNR and CDR2 is FQNEAQ (reference sequence). V lost 2 bases, J lost 5 bases, and 2 bases stayed unmatched. The CDR3 has 14 amino acids. In DNA, the CDR3 is TGTGCCAGCAGCTTAACTAGCGGGGTCGAGACCCAGTACTTC. It encodes CASSLTSGVETQYF.